A selection of T cell receptor beta chains follows, all from one sample in a study of blood T cell repertoires in COVID-19. The table came from immunoSEQ multiplex PCR; TCRdb's copy has only in-frame clones and leaves some out. Among about 380,000 clones, 70% to 85% were seen once, and the ten largest hold 0.85% to 1.2%. Material: peripheral blood. The receptors originated from a human donor with acute or convalescent COVID-19. The donor label of this sample is uncertain. The CDR3 runs from the conserved cysteine through the conserved F or W. A D gene is named only where the DNA matches it firmly. Expanded clones get a size class; other rows say once, few or many, or leave the size out.

j_call,clone_size,v_call,d_call,cdr3_nt,cdr3_aa
TRBJ1-2,.,TRBV5-5,.,TGTGCCAGCAGCTTGGACAGGGCTAACTATGGCTACACCTTC,CASSLDRANYGYTF
TRBJ1-3,few,TRBV4-1,.,TGCGCCAGCAGCCAAGAGGCGGTGGCGGGGAGTGGAAACACCATATATTTT,CASSQEAVAGSGNTIYF
TRBJ2-5,.,TRBV29-1,TRBD2,TGCAGCGTTTGGAGACTAGCGGGGGGGCAACAAGAGACCCAGTACTTC,CSVWRLAGGQQETQYF
TRBJ2-7,.,TRBV30,TRBD1,TGTGCCTGGAGCCCCAAGGGGGCAGGGCGCGACGAGCAGTACTTC,CAWSPKGAGRDEQYF
TRBJ2-7,.,TRBV30,.,TGTGCCTGGAGTGTGAGGTCCGAGCAGTACTTC,CAWSVRSEQYF
TRBJ1-2,.,TRBV27,TRBD1,TGTGCCAGCAGGATGACAGGGGCGAACTATGGCTACACCTTC,CASRMTGANYGYTF
TRBJ1-4,.,TRBV11-2,.,TGTGCCAGCAGCTTAGGGCGCGGGATTGAAAAACTGTTTTTT,CASSLGRGIEKLFF
TRBJ1-1,.,TRBV5-1,.,TGCGCCAGCAGCTTCGGAGGGGCGGCTGAAGCTTTCTTT,CASSFGGAAEAFF
TRBJ1-5,.,TRBV5-1,TRBD1,TGCGCCAGCAGCTTGGGACAGGGAGGCGGTCAGCCCCAGCATTTT,CASSLGQGGGQPQHF
TRBJ1-6,.,TRBV7-2,.,TGTGCCAGCAGCCCCAGGACCTATAATTCACCCCTCCACTTT,CASSPRTYNSPLHF
TRBJ2-2,.,TRBV5-4,.,TGTGCCAGCACCAATAGGGGCGGAGGGGTGGGCACCGGGGAGCTGTTTTTT,CASTNRGGGVGTGELFF
TRBJ1-1,.,TRBV5-6,TRBD1,TGTGCCAGCAGCCTGGGGACAGGGAGGGGGAACACTGAAGCTTTCTTT,CASSLGTGRGNTEAFF
TRBJ2-1,few,TRBV6-1,.,TGTGCCAGCAGTGAGTCTCCCGATAGCTCCTACAATGAGCAGTTCTTC,CASSESPDSSYNEQFF
TRBJ1-6,once,TRBV15,TRBD1,TGTGCCACCAGCAGAAATCTCCGGACAGGGGTTAGTTCACCCCTCCACTTT,CATSRNLRTGVSSPLHF
TRBJ2-7,.,TRBV29-1,.,TGCAGCGTAGCGGGACCTGGACAGGGAATCTACGAGCAGTACTTC,CSVAGPGQGIYEQYF
TRBJ1-4,.,TRBV4-1,TRBD1,TGCGCCAGCAGCCAAGATGGACAGGGGAGGGAAAAACTGTTTTTT,CASSQDGQGREKLFF
TRBJ1-4,few,TRBV28,.,TGTGCCAGCACCCGCGGTGAAAAACTGTTTTTT,CASTRGEKLFF
TRBJ1-5,.,TRBV5-6,.,TGTGCCAGCAGCTTACAGGGAATTTTACGGCCCCAGCATTTT,CASSLQGILRPQHF
TRBJ2-7,.,TRBV7-9,.,TGTGCCAGCAGCTCCGGGACAATAGGTTACGAGCAGTACTTC,CASSSGTIGYEQYF
TRBJ1-1,.,TRBV11-2,.,TGTGCCAGCAGCTTAGGGACAGCTTCTACCCGTGAAGCTTTCTTT,CASSLGTASTREAFF